This T cell receptor beta chain was found in a study of blood T cell repertoires in COVID-19. Study-level information: Researchers got acute and convalescent COVID-19 samples from the United States, Italy and Spain.

This clone was counted a few times. Method: immunoSEQ multiplex PCR; TCRdb's copy keeps in-frame clones and lacks some. The sample carries over 30,000 clones, roughly three quarters recorded once. The clonotype was recovered from a human donor in a cohort sampled during active COVID-19. The sequencing sample was made of peripheral blood.

CDR3 coding DNA: TGCGCCAGCAGCCCTGGAGGGACAGCCTACGAGCAGTACTTC. It is translated as CASSPGGTAYEQYF. This rearrangement joins TRBV4-3 to TRBJ2-7, with D perhaps matching TRBD1 (7 bases). The ends were cut back, 4 bases at V and 2 bases at J, with 12 bases in the middle. The CDR3 is made up of 14 amino acids. The germline V gene encodes CDR1 LGHNA and CDR2 YSLEER.